This T cell receptor beta chain was recorded in a study of regulatory T cells in long-lasting Graves disease. J gave up 4 bases and V 5 bases, and 10 bases lay outside the gene matches. Per the germline V gene, CDR1 is DFQATT and CDR2 is SNEGSKA (reference sequence). This CDR3 has 15 amino acids. Time point specified: newly diagnosed GD, antithyroid drugs for less than 3 months. The TCR library was made from RNA extracted from PBMCs. Researchers made TCR beta libraries by using iRepertoire HTBI primers and running Arm-PCR on CDR3 regions. TCRdb ran MiXCR on the multiplex PCR reads and lists one entry per CDR3 protein. The sample records a few hundred thousand distinct CDR3 sequences, around 18% being singletons. These same data were also listed under a study on T cells in Graves' hyperthyroidism and ophthalmopathy. That source reports: Hyperthyroidism in the patients, aged 18 to 65, was newly diagnosed and under 2 months in duration. Exclusion criteria comprised uncontrolled infection, other autoimmune disease, pregnancy or lactation.

The specimen comprised peripheral blood mononuclear cells (PBMCs), sampled at new diagnosis, from a patient treated with antithyroid drugs. V gene TRBV20-1 combines with J gene TRBJ2-5; 10 positions agree with TRBD2. The receptor comes from a woman aged 25 to 45 with Graves disease. For the CDR3, the DNA is TGCAGTGCTGGGGGTAGCGGGGGGTCGAGAGAGACCCAGTACTTC. Translated: CSAGGSGGSRETQYF.